This T cell receptor beta chain was recorded in a study of radiation and T cells in renal cell carcinoma. Findings and caveats of the study: From baseline, blood top tumor clonotypes peaked at 2 weeks post-radiation. Without pretreatment biopsies, baseline tumor clonotype presence was undetermined.

Profiling relied on immunoSEQ multiplex PCR, and the TCRdb table lists in-frame clones only, not all of them. This table has some 150,000 clones, less than 90% appearing once. The CDR3 spans 11 residues. The germline gives CDR1 DFQATT, CDR2 SNEGSKA (reference sequence). The V end lost 4 bases, the J end lost 2 bases, and 6 bases lay between the germline ends. The time point here: baseline pretreatment blood. Treatment of the sample: 15 Gy SBRT to primary tumor, nephrectomy 4 weeks later. The tumor was a clear cell renal cell carcinoma. About this clone: Antigen specificity is unknown.

The clonotype comes from a woman in her fifties or sixties with renal cell carcinoma. The material was blood, obtained from a patient whose treatment included radiotherapy and nephrectomy. The gene calls are TRBV20-1 and TRBJ2-7; possible D gene TRBD1, 6 bases. CDR3: CSAKGAYEQYF. DNA of the CDR3: TGCAGTGCTAAGGGGGCCTACGAGCAGTACTTC.